This T cell receptor beta chain came from a study of shared clonotypes between healthy human individuals. Study-level background: Every donor yielded three CD4 naive, three CD4 memory, two CD8 naive and one CD8 memory plate. Study findings and constraints: A small donor pool kept down the genetic and exposure-history diversity that was represented.

Profiling relied on immunoSEQ multiplex PCR, and the TCRdb table lists in-frame clones only, not all of them. Of fewer than 200,000 clones in the sample, 65% to 70% were seen once. Regarding this clone: Its target is not known.

V was cut by 1 base and J by 11 bases, with 17 bases left in between. CDR1 is MRHNA, CDR2 SNTAGT, per germline. The CDR3 spans 14 residues. Sequencing input: memory CD4+ T cells sorted from blood. Indicated subset: CD45RA-negative fraction. V is TRBV6-4 and J is TRBJ1-1; TRBD1 is a possible D gene (5 bases). The TCR originated in a man younger than 45 in good health. This chain's CDR3 is CASSDLRARWGAFF. CDR3 coding DNA: TGTGCCAGCAGTGACTTACGGGCTAGATGGGGGGCTTTCTTT.